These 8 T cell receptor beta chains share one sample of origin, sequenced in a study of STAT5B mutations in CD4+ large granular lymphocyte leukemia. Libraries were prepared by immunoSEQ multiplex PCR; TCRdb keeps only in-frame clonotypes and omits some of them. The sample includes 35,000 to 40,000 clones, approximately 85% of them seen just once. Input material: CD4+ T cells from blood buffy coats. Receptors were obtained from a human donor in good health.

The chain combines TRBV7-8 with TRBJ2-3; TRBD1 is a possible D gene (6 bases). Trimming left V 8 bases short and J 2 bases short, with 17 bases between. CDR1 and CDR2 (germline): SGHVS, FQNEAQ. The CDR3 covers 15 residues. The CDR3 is CASLTGTLYTDTQYF. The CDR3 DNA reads TGTGCCAGCTTAACCGGGACACTCTACACAGATACGCAGTATTTT.

The CDR3 DNA follows: TGCAGCGTTGCCAAAGACTACGAGCAGTACTTC. Residues: CSVAKDYEQYF. J is TRBJ2-7 and V is TRBV29-1, with no clear D. V lost 4 bases to trimming and J lost 3 bases, with 7 bases between them. CDR1 is SQVTM, CDR2 ANQGSEA, per germline. The CDR3 is 11 amino acids.

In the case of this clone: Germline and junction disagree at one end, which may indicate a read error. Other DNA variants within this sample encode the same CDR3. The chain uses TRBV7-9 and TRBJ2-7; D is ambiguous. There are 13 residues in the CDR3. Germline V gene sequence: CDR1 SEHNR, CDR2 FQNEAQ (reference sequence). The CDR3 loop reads CASSLADLFEQYF. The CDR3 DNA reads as TGTGCTAGCAGCTTAGCAGACTTGTTCGAGCAGTACTTC. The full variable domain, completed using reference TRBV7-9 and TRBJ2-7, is DTGVSQNPRHKITKRGQNVTFRCDPISEHNRLYWYRQTLGQGPEFLTYFQNEAQLEKSRLLSDRFSAERPKGSFSTLEIQRTEQGDSAMYLCASSLADLFEQYFGPGTRLTVT.

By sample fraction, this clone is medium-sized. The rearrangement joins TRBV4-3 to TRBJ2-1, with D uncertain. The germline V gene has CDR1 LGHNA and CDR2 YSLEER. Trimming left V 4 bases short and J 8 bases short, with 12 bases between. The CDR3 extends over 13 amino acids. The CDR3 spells CASSRAPGDEQFF. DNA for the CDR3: TGCGCCAGCAGCCGCGCCCCAGGTGATGAGCAGTTCTTC.

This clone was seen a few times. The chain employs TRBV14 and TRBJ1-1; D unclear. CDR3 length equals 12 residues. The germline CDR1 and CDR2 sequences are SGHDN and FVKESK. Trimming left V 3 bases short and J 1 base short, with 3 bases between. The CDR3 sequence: CASSQTNTEAFF. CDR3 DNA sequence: TGTGCCAGCAGCCAGACGAACACTGAAGCTTTCTTT.

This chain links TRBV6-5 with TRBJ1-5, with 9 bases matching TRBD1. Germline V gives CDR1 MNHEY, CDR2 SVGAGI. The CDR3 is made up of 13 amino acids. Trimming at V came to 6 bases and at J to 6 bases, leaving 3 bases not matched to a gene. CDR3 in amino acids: CASRGTGSQPQHF. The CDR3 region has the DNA TGTGCCAGCAGGGGGACAGGGAGTCAGCCCCAGCATTTT.

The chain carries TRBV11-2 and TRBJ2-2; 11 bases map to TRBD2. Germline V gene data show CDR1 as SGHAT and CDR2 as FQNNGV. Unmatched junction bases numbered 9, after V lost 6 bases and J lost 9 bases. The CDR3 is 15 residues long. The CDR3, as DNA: TGTGCCAGCAGACGACTAGCGGGGTCCCCGAGGGAGCTGTTTTTT. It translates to CASRRLAGSPRELFF.

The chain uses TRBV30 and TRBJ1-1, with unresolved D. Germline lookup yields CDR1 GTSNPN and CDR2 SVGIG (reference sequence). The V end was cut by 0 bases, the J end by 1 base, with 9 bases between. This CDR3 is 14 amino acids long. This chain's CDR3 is CAWSVRQRNTEAFF. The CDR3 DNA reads TGTGCCTGGAGTGTACGGCAGAGGAACACTGAAGCTTTCTTT. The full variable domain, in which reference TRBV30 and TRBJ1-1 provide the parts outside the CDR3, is SQTIHQWPATLVQPVGSPLSLECTVEGTSNPNLYWYRQAAGRGLQLLFYSVGIGQISSEVPQNLSASRPQDRQFILSSKKLLLSDSGFYLCAWSVRQRNTEAFFGQGTRLTVV.